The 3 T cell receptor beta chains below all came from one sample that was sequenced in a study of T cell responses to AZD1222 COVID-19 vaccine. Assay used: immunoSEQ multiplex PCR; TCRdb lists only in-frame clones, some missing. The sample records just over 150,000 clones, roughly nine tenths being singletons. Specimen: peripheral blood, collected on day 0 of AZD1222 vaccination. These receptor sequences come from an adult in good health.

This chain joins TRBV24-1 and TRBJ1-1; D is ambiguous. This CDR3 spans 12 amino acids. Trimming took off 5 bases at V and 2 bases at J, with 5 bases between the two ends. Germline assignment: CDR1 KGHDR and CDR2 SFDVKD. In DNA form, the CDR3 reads TGTGCCACCAGTGGAGTCAACACTGAAGCTTTCTTT. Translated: CATSGVNTEAFF.

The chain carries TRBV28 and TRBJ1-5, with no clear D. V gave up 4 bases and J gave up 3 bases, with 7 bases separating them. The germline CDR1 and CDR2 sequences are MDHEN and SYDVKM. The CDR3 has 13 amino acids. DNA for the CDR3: TGTGCCAGCAGTTCCACGGACAATCAGCCCCAGCATTTT. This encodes CASSSTDNQPQHF.

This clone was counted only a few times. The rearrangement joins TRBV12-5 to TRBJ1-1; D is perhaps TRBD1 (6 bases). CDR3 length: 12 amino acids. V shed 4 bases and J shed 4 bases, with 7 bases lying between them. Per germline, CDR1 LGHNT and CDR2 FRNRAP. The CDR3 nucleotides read TGTGCTAGTGGTTCCAGGGGCACTGAAGCTTTCTTT. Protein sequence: CASGSRGTEAFF. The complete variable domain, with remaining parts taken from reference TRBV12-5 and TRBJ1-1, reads DARVTQTPRHKVTEMGQEVTMRCQPILGHNTVFWYRQTMMQGLELLAYFRNRAPLDDSGMPKDRFSAEMPDATLATLKIQPSEPRDSAVYFCASGSRGTEAFFGQGTRLTVV.